Presented here are 21 T cell receptor beta chains from one specimen sequenced in a study of cytomegalovirus exposure and HLA in healthy donors. A multiplex PCR was run with 60 Vbeta primers and 13 Jbeta primers. Profiled with immunoSEQ multiplex PCR; TCRdb holds only in-frame clones, not every one. The table records roughly 150,000 clones, 76% of them present only once. Sequenced sample: PBMCs. Receptor source: a man aged 35 to 55 in good health and CMV-seronegative.

The rearrangement links TRBV20-1 to TRBJ2-1; no clear D gene. The CDR3 runs to 11 residues. Trimming shortened V by 2 bases and J by 4 bases, and 3 bases separated the two germline ends. The germline gives CDR1 DFQATT, CDR2 SNEGSKA (reference sequence). The CDR3 loop is CSARQYNEQFF. CDR3 DNA: TGCAGTGCTAGACAGTACAATGAGCAGTTCTTC.

The genes are TRBV10-3 and TRBJ2-7; D unresolved. The germline V gene has CDR1 ENHRY and CDR2 SYGVKD. V lost 4 bases and J lost 4, with 5 bases in between. CDR3 length: 11 amino acids. The CDR3 protein is CAISAEYEQYF. CDR3 in DNA: TGTGCCATCAGTGCAGAATACGAGCAGTACTTC.

The V and J genes are TRBV4-3 and TRBJ2-3; D is perhaps TRBD2 (7 bases). CDR1 and CDR2 from the germline V gene are LGHNA and YSLEER. The V gene lost 4 bases and the J gene lost 5 bases, with 16 bases spanning the gap. This CDR3 contains 15 residues. Written as DNA, the CDR3 is TGCGCCAGCAGCCCTCATCAGGGGAGGGAAGATACGCAGTATTTT. Translating it yields CASSPHQGREDTQYF.

The chain uses TRBV7-2 and TRBJ2-7; D perhaps matches TRBD1 (7 bases). This CDR3 contains 16 residues. Trimming stripped 4 bases from V and 2 bases from J, with 18 bases between. CDR1 is SGHTA and CDR2 is FQGNSA in the germline V gene. This CDR3 reads CASSSAEGAPPYEQYF. CDR3 sequence (DNA): TGTGCCAGCAGCTCCGCGGAGGGGGCTCCCCCCTACGAGCAGTACTTC. The whole variable domain, remainder taken from reference TRBV7-2 and TRBJ2-7, is GAGVSQSPSNKVTEKGKDVELRCDPISGHTALYWYRQSLGQGLEFLIYFQGNSAPDKSGLPSDRFSAERTGGSVSTLTIQRTQQEDSAVYLCASSSAEGAPPYEQYFGPGTRLTVT.

This chain joins TRBV7-9 and TRBJ1-2; D is possibly TRBD1 (5 bases). Germline values: CDR1 SEHNR, CDR2 FQNEAQ (reference sequence). The V end lost 3 bases, the J end lost 4 bases, and 12 bases lay between the germline ends. The CDR3 sequence is 14 residues long. Here the CDR3 reads CASSFPTEPYGYTF. The CDR3 DNA reads as TGTGCCAGCAGCTTCCCGACAGAGCCCTATGGCTACACCTTC. Filled out from reference TRBV7-9 and TRBJ1-2, the complete variable domain reads DTGVSQNPRHKITKRGQNVTFRCDPISEHNRLYWYRQTLGQGPEFLTYFQNEAQLEKSRLLSDRFSAERPKGSFSTLEIQRTEQGDSAMYLCASSFPTEPYGYTFGSGTRLTVV.

The rearrangement uses TRBV25-1 and TRBJ2-7; 9 nucleotides line up with TRBD2. Matching the DNA end better, TRBJ2-5 makes the J call doubtful. CDR3 length equals 13 residues. The germline CDR1 and CDR2 sequences are MGHDK and SYGVNS. In DNA form, the CDR3 reads TGTGCCAGCAGTGTAGCGGGGGCGGAGACCCAGTACTTC. Translation: CASSVAGAETQYF.

V and J are TRBV5-1 and TRBJ1-1; TRBD1 matches 8 bases. The CDR3 contains 14 residues. V lost 5 bases, J lost 3 bases, and 6 bases stayed unmatched. CDR1 is SGHRS, CDR2 YFSETQ, per germline. The CDR3 DNA follows: TGCGCCAGCAGAATGGGACAGGCATACACTGAAGCTTTCTTT. Protein: CASRMGQAYTEAFF.

The chain combines TRBV5-1 with TRBJ2-1, with D uncertain. CDR1 and CDR2 from the germline V gene are SGHRS and YFSETQ. The length of the CDR3 is 16 residues. Trimming shortened V by 0 bases and J by 2 bases, and 12 bases separated the two germline ends. The CDR3 loop is CASSLDSFPPYNEQFF. The CDR3 DNA reads as TGCGCCAGCAGCTTGGACAGTTTCCCCCCCTACAATGAGCAGTTCTTC.

V and J are TRBV4-1 and TRBJ2-7; 7 bases are a match to TRBD1. The V and J ends lost 2 bases and 2 bases, in that order; junction bases with no gene match: 3. The CDR3 runs 14 residues. CDR1 and CDR2 (germline): MGHRA, YSYEKL. In DNA form, the CDR3 reads TGCGCCAGCAGCCAACTTGGACAGGCCTACGAGCAGTACTTC. Translated, it gives CASSQLGQAYEQYF.

The J gene is TRBJ1-1, the V gene TRBV7-2; weak D call: TRBD1 (6 bases). The CDR3 has 15 residues. Trimming shortened V by 1 base and J by 0 bases, and 9 bases separated the two germline ends. The germline gives CDR1 SGHTA, CDR2 FQGNSA. CDR3 sequence (DNA): TGTGCCAGCAGCTTAGTCGCAGGGGTGAACACTGAAGCTTTCTTT. It encodes CASSLVAGVNTEAFF.

The V gene is TRBV5-1, the J gene TRBJ2-3; 7 nucleotides match TRBD2. Trimming at V came to 0 bases and at J to 1 base, leaving 5 bases not matched to a gene. There are 16 residues in the CDR3. The germline V gene has CDR1 SGHRS and CDR2 YFSETQ. DNA for the CDR3: TGCGCCAGCAGCTTGGCAACTAGCGCGGGCACAGATACGCAGTATTTT. This gives the protein CASSLATSAGTDTQYF.

This rearrangement joins TRBV29-1 to TRBJ2-7, with 7 bases identical to TRBD1. Germline values: CDR1 SQVTM, CDR2 ANQGSEA. The length of the CDR3 is 12 residues. CDR3 nucleotide sequence: TGCATCGCCTGGGACAGCTCCTACGAGCAGTACTTC. Translating gives CIAWDSSYEQYF.

The chain employs TRBV6-5 and TRBJ1-2, with D perhaps matching TRBD1 (6 bases). There are 15 residues in the CDR3. V lost 5 bases, J lost 5 bases, and 18 bases lay in between. Germline values: CDR1 MNHEY, CDR2 SVGAGI. The CDR3 loop is CASSKGVLPSYGYTF. The CDR3 DNA follows: TGTGCCAGCAGTAAGGGGGTCCTTCCTAGTTATGGCTACACCTTC.

The V gene is TRBV5-1, the J gene TRBJ2-7; D is possibly TRBD2 (7 bases). Germline V gene sequence: CDR1 SGHRS, CDR2 YFSETQ. V gave up 1 base and J gave up 0 bases, with 11 bases separating them. This CDR3 has 15 residues. The CDR3 loop reads CASSLYGGPSYEQYF. The CDR3, as DNA: TGCGCCAGCAGCTTGTACGGGGGGCCCTCCTACGAGCAGTACTTC.

The CDR3, as DNA: TGTGCCAGCAGCCGGGGACAGGGAGGTGAGACCCAGTACTTC. Protein sequence: CASSRGQGGETQYF. The V call is TRBV5-8, the J call TRBJ2-5; 9 bases map to TRBD1. The V and J ends lost 4 bases and 5 bases, in that order; junction bases with no gene match: 6. CDR1 is SGHTS, CDR2 YDEGEE, per germline. The CDR3 loop spans 14 amino acids.

In this sample, this clone turned up a few times. The CDR3 nucleotides are TGCGCCAGCAAAAATCGACAAGACCCTACTGAAAAACTGTTTTTT. Its translation: CASKNRQDPTEKLFF. The chain carries TRBV5-1 and TRBJ1-4; D gene unclear. V lost 6 bases and J lost 7, with 19 bases in between. The CDR3 is made up of 15 amino acids. The germline gives CDR1 SGHRS, CDR2 YFSETQ.

The chain combines TRBV7-2 with TRBJ2-1; D is possibly TRBD1 (6 bases). Germline CDR1 SGHTA, CDR2 FQGNSA. Trimming pared 0 bases from V and 1 base from J, leaving 10 bases between. The CDR3 sequence is 16 residues long. The CDR3 sequence is CASSLARRGSYNEQFF. In DNA form, the CDR3 reads TGTGCCAGCAGCTTAGCGCGCAGGGGTTCCTACAATGAGCAGTTCTTC.

CDR3: CASSPFTGMANTEAFF. CDR3 DNA sequence: TGTGCCAGCAGCCCGTTCACAGGGATGGCGAACACTGAAGCTTTCTTT. This chain uses TRBV11-2 with TRBJ1-1; possible D gene TRBD1, 6 bases. The V and J ends lost 5 bases and 1 base respectively, with 17 bases between them. In germline, CDR1 is SGHAT, CDR2 FQNNGV. The CDR3 sequence is 16 residues long.

This clone has a single count. The chain has TRBV28 and TRBJ2-1, with 11 nucleotides matching TRBD2. Trimming took 6 bases from V and 8 from J; bases not matched to a gene: 15. CDR3 length: 17 residues. Germline CDR1 and CDR2: MDHEN and SYDVKM. The CDR3, as DNA: TGTGCCAGCAGCCCTACTAGCGGGAGCGTGATTGGGGATGAGCAGTTCTTC. Translated: CASSPTSGSVIGDEQFF.

The chain uses TRBV27 and TRBJ2-1; possibly TRBD2 for D (5 bases). This CDR3 has 15 residues. V lost 6 bases and J 7 bases, leaving 19 bases between the germline ends. Germline lookup yields CDR1 MNHEY and CDR2 SMNVEV (reference sequence). CDR3 region: CASSLDYSTLNEQFF. DNA of the CDR3: TGTGCCAGCAGCCTTGACTACTCAACTTTGAATGAGCAGTTCTTC.

The chain links TRBV27 to TRBJ2-1; 9 bases fit TRBD1. The CDR3 covers 15 residues. The V gene's germline CDR1 is MNHEY and CDR2 SMNVEV (reference sequence). Germline trimming cut 1 base from V and 4 bases from J; bases unmatched to any gene: 2. CDR3: CASSLWGTGYNEQFF. Here the CDR3 DNA reads TGTGCCAGCAGTTTATGGGGGACAGGGTACAATGAGCAGTTCTTC.